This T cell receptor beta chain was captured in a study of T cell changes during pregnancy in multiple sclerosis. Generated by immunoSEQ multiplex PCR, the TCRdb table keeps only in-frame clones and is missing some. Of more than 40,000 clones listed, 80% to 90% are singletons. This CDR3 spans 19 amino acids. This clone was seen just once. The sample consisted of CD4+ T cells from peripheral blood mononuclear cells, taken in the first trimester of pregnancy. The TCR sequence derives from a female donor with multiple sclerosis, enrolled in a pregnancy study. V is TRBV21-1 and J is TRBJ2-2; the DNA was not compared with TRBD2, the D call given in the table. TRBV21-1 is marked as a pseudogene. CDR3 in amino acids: CASSKDPSRCSGSTGELFF. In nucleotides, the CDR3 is TGTGCCAGCAGCAAAGATCCCTCCCGATGTAGCGGGAGTACCGGGGAGCTGTTTTTT.